This TCR beta chain emerged from a study of CD8+ T cells in alopecia areata (dated by TCRdb to 2016 to 2018). Looking at the study overall: Treated patients were enrolled in an open-label pilot trial of oral tofacitinib, 5 to 10 mg twice daily, for moderate-to-severe alopecia areata. Tofacitinib was given for 6 to 18 months, followed by 6 months of follow-up off drug to assess delayed response and recurrence. For the treated patients, the SALT score, which quantifies what percentage of scalp surface area is affected, served as the measure of disease severity. To study T cell clonal expansion in alopecia areata, the researchers applied high-throughput TCRbeta sequencing to both the C3H/HeJ mouse model and human patients. On the human side, TCRbeta sequencing was run on scalp tissue and on sorted CD4+ and CD8+ peripheral blood T cells from healthy controls and from alopecia areata patients with either patchy or totalis/universalis disease. Patients on tofacitinib were biopsied at baseline and after 4 and 24 weeks of treatment, and several of the patients also had a later scalp biopsy. Clonality in the scalp was compared among normal scalp (n=4), patchy alopecia areata scalp (n=8), and alopecia totalis/universalis scalp (n=8). The RNA source kit depended on sample type: the PAXgene miRNA kit for fixed scalp, the miRNeasy kit for PBMCs, and the RNeasy kit for mouse skin. Amplification of TCRbeta CDR3 regions was done by immunoSEQ multiplex PCR using 35 Vbeta forward primers and 13 Jbeta reverse primers.

Worth noting for this clone: Its binding antigen is unknown. Base qualities are not recorded, but no much larger clone differs from it by a single base.

Reading the label with the study, this specimen's time point is: less than five weeks on oral tofacitinib. Per the publication, the treatment or condition label means: oral pan-JAK inhibitor, 5-10 mg twice daily. Peripheral blood and lesional scalp punch biopsies were obtained from patients with alopecia areata. PBMCs were isolated by density centrifugation and stained for CD3, CD4 and CD8, and CD4+ and CD8+ T cells were sorted on a FACSAria. Library method: the immunoSEQ multiplex PCR assay. To provide template for TCR sequencing, every sample had RNA extracted and reverse transcribed into cDNA. SuperScript III was used to make first-strand cDNA, primed with a 2:1 mix of oligo-dT and random hexamers. A synthetic immune receptor repertoire was used to measure amplification bias, and any remaining bias was corrected computationally. On the authors' methods: Raw reads were preprocessed to remove errors, and CDR3 was defined according to IMGT conventions as the region from the conserved cysteine to phenylalanine. Clonality was computed as 1 minus the Shannon entropy, with the entropy normalized by log2 of the number of productive unique TCRs. Whether scalp clones were CD4 or CD8 was inferred by matching scalp TCRbeta sequences against CD4 and CD8 repertoires sorted from blood. Not all clones reach the TCRdb copy of this immuneACCESS table, which keeps in-frame sequences only. Checked studies attribute under half of the gap to unresolved V genes and leave the rest unexplained. V, J and clone size derive from that table, while D and trimming were established from the DNA sequence. The sample table lists 98,000 or so clones, under 70% of them with a count of one. Roughly a sixth of the sample lies in the top ten.

Overall study results and their limits: Because the treated cohort was small and had just a single nonresponder, larger studies are needed to establish links between baseline CD8+ expansion and response. Resident alphabeta T cells in normal human skin are also sequenced, complicating scalp TCR repertoire analysis, unlike mouse skin dominated by gammadelta T cells. Lesional scalp, especially in alopecia totalis/universalis, showed higher clonality and more expanded CD8+ clones than normal scalp, suggesting antigenic drive. Shared TCR sequences between patients were less evident than in mice, which may be partly attributable to HLA diversity in the patient population. Scalp clonality and the number of expanded CD8+ clones among the top 100 scalp clones were significantly decreased by tofacitinib. Many expanded lesional clones were found to persist in scalp and blood during tofacitinib treatment, and relapse after treatment cessation may be partly explained by this persistence.

Via the germline V gene, CDR1 is MGHRA and CDR2 YSYEKL. Taken from cysteine to phenylalanine, the CDR3 has 13 residues. Just CDR3 DNA is preserved here, 39 bases in frame from base 1. At the junction V is shortened by 5 bases and J by 6 bases, with 13 bases in between. This receptor chain uses TRBV4-1 and TRBJ2-5; the D gene is perhaps TRBD1, from 6 matching bases. This sample comprised CD8+ T cells sorted from blood, obtained at week 4, from a patient treated with tofacitinib. The sequence derives from a human donor with alopecia areata. CDR3 protein: CASSGTGSQTQYF. The DNA sequence is given as TGCGCCAGCAGCGGAACAGGGTCCCAGACCCAGTACTTC.